A single T cell receptor (beta chain) is shown here with its context. This specimen comes from a study of T cell responses to AZD1222 COVID-19 vaccine. Here immunoSEQ multiplex PCR was the method, and the copy in TCRdb shows in-frame clones only, minus some. This sample has some 120,000 clones, with roughly 82% found just once. Specimen: peripheral blood, collected 28 days after the second AZD1222 dose. This clonotype was obtained from an adult who received the AZD1222 COVID-19 vaccine.

CDR3 DNA sequence: TGTGCCAGCAGTCTAGGGGAGGGACAGGGGGTCAACGAGCAGTACTTC. It yields the protein CASSLGEGQGVNEQYF. V gene TRBV27 combines with J gene TRBJ2-7; TRBD1 aligns across 11 bases. The CDR3 length is 16 residues. CDR1 is MNHEY, CDR2 SMNVEV, per germline (reference sequence). V lost 5 bases and J lost 5; bases outside the gene matches: 11.